This T cell receptor beta chain is from a study of Ad26.COV2.S vaccination and SARS-CoV-2 variants. TCRdb's table, derived via immunoSEQ multiplex PCR, lists solely in-frame clones and lacks some. The sample lists roughly 700,000 clones; more than 80% were seen once. V lost 1 base and J 4 bases, leaving 10 bases between the germline ends. The CDR3 covers 14 residues. The V gene's germline CDR1 is MNHEY and CDR2 SMNVEV (reference sequence). Stated treatment: about 20 received Ad26.COV2.S at low or high dose, single or two shots; roughly 5 received placebo; per-sample allocation not given. At day 63 after the first vaccine or placebo injection, samples were drawn.

The starting material was peripheral blood, obtained in a trial of Ad26.COV2.S vaccine versus placebo. J is TRBJ2-5 and V is TRBV27, with D possibly being TRBD1 (5 bases). The receptor was derived from a person between 18 and 60 years old who received the Ad26.COV2.S COVID-19 vaccine or a placebo. CDR3: CASSLWAGRETQYF. For the CDR3, the DNA is TGTGCCAGCAGTTTATGGGCAGGGCGAGAGACCCAGTACTTC.